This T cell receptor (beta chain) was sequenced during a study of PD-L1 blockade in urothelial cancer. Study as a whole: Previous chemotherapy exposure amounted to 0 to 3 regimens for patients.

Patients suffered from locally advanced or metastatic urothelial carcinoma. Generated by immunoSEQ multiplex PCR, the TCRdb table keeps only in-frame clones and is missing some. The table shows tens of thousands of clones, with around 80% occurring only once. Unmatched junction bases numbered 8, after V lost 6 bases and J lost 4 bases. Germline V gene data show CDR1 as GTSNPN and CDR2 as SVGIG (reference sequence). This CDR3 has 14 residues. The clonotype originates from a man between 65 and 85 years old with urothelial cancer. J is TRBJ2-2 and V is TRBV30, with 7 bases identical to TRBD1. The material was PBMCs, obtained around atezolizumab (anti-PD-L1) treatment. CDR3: CACPGGFITGELFF. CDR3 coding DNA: TGTGCCTGCCCAGGGGGTTTTATCACCGGGGAGCTGTTTTTT.